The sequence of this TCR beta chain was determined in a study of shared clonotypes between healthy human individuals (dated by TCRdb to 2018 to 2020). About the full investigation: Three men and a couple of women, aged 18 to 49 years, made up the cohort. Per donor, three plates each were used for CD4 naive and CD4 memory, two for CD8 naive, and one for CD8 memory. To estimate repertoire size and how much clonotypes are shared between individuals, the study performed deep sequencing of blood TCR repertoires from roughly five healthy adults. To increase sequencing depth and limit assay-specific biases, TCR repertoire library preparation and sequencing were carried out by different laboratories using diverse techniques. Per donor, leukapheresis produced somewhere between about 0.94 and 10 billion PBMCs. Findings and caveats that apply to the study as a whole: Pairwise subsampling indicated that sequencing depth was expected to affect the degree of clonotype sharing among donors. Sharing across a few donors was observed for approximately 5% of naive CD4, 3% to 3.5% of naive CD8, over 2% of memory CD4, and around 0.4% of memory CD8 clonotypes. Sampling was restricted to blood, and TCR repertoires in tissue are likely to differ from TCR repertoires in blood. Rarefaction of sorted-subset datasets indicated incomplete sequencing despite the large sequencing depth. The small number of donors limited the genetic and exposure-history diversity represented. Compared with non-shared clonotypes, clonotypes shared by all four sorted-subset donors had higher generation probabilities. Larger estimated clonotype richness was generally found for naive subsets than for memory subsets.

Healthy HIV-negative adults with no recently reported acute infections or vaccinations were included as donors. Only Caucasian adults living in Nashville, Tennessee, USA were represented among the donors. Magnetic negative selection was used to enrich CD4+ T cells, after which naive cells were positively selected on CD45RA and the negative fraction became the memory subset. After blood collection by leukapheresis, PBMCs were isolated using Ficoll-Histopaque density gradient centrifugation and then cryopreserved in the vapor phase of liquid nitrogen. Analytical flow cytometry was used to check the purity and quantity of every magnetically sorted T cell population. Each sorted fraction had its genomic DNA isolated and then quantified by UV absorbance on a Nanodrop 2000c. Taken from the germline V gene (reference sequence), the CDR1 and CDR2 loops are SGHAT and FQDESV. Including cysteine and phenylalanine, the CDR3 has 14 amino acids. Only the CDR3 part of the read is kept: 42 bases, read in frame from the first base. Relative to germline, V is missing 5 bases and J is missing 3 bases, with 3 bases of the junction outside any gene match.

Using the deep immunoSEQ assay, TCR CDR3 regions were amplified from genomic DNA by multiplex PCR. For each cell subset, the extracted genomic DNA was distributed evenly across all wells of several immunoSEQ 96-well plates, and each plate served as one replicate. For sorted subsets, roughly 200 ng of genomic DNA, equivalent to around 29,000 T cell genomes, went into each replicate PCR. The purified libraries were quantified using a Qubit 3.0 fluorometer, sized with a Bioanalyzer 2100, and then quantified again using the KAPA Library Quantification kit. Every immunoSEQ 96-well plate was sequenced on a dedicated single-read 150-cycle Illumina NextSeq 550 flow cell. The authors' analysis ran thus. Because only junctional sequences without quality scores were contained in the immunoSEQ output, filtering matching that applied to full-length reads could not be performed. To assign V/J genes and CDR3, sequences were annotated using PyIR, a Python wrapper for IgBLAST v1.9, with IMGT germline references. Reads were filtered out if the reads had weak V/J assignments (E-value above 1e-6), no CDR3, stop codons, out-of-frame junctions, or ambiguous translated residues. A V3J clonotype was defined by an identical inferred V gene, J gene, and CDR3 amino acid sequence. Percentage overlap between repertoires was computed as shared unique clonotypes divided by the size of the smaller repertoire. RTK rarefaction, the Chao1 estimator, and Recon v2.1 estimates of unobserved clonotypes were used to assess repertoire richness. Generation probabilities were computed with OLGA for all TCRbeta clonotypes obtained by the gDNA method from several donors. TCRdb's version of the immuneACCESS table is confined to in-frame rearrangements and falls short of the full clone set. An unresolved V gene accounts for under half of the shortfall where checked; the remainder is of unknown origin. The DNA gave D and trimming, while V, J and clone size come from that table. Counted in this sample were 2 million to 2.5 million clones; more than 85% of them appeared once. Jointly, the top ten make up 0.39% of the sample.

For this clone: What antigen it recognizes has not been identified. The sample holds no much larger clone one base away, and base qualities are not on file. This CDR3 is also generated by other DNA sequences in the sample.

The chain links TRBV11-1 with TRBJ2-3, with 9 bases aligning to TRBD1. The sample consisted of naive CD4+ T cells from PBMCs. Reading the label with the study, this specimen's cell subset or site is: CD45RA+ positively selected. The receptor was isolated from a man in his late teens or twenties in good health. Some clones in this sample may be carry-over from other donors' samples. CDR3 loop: CASSPGQGTDTQYF. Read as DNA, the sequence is TGTGCCAGCAGCCCAGGACAGGGGACAGATACGCAGTATTTT.